A single sample gave rise to the 10 T cell receptor beta chains below, sequenced in a study of T cell changes during pregnancy in multiple sclerosis. Clones were read by immunoSEQ multiplex PCR, and TCRdb kept only the in-frame ones, dropping some. The table lists 65,000 to 85,000 clones, roughly nine tenths of them singletons, with over 0.8% in the top ten. The sample here was peripheral blood, taken in the first trimester of pregnancy. These receptor sequences come from a female donor in good health, enrolled as a control in a pregnancy study.

The chain employs TRBV18 and TRBJ1-2, with a weak D call TRBD1 (6 bases). The V gene's germline CDR1 is KGHSH and CDR2 LQKENI. Trimming took 0 bases from V and 0 from J, leaving 8 bases between them. This CDR3 region has 15 residues. The CDR3 spells CASSPPAGANYGYTF. CDR3 nucleotide sequence: TGTGCCAGCTCACCACCGGCAGGGGCTAACTATGGCTACACCTTC.

The J gene is TRBJ1-2, the V gene TRBV27; a weak D match, TRBD1 (6 bases). CDR3 size: 15 residues. The germline V and J ends were trimmed by 7 bases and 0 bases, with 15 bases remaining between them. Germline CDR1 MNHEY, CDR2 SMNVEV (reference sequence). CDR3 sequence reads: CASTQQGRANYGYTF. The CDR3 DNA reads TGTGCCAGCACCCAACAGGGACGAGCTAACTATGGCTACACCTTC.

This chain uses TRBV18 with TRBJ1-1; TRBD1 aligns across 10 bases. V was clipped by 5 bases and J by 3 bases; unmatched bases: 9. The CDR3 is made up of 16 amino acids. Germline CDR1 is KGHSH and CDR2 is LQKENI. CDR3 sequence (DNA): TGTGCCAGCTCATTTGGGACAGGGGATTCATACACTGAAGCTTTCTTT. This codes for CASSFGTGDSYTEAFF.

The chain joins TRBV27 to TRBJ1-2, with D uncertain. Trimming took 2 bases from V and 4 from J, leaving 14 bases between them. CDR1 MNHEY and CDR2 SMNVEV come from the germline V gene (reference sequence). This CDR3 is 15 amino acids long. This CDR3 is CASSLGPGIAYGYTF. The CDR3 bases are TGTGCCAGCAGTTTAGGCCCCGGGATCGCCTATGGCTACACCTTC.

The rearrangement joins TRBV6-1 to TRBJ1-5; a weak D match, TRBD1 (5 bases). Trimming shortened V by 3 bases and J by 2 bases, and 11 bases separated the two germline ends. The CDR3 has 15 residues. CDR1 is MNHNS and CDR2 is SASEGT in the germline V gene. The CDR3 is CASSEDGTRNQPQHF. Here the CDR3 DNA reads TGTGCCAGCAGTGAGGACGGGACTCGCAATCAGCCCCAGCATTTT.

The rearrangement joins TRBV28 to TRBJ2-7, with TRBD2 as a possible D gene (5 bases). V gave up 5 bases and J gave up 4 bases, with 18 bases separating them. This CDR3 spans 15 amino acids. Germline values: CDR1 MDHEN, CDR2 SYDVKM. The CDR3 bases are TGTGCCAGCAGTCCCCGCCAGAGGGTGGCGTACGAGCAGTACTTC. Amino acids: CASSPRQRVAYEQYF. The full variable domain, its missing parts supplied by reference TRBV28 and TRBJ2-7, is DVKVTQSSRYLVKRTGEKVFLECVQDMDHENMFWYRQDPGLGLRLIYFSYDVKMKEKGDIPEGYSVSREKKERFSLILESASTNQTSMYLCASSPRQRVAYEQYFGPGTRLTVT.

The rearrangement uses TRBV6-1 and TRBJ1-2; unclear D gene. Germline lookup yields CDR1 MNHNS and CDR2 SASEGT. The V and J ends lost 2 bases and 7 bases respectively, with 11 bases between them. This CDR3 has 13 amino acids. The CDR3 DNA sequence: TGTGCCAGCAGTGAAAGCTCATCCGGTGGCTACACCTTC. Translation gives CASSESSSGGYTF.

The V gene is TRBV7-2, the J gene TRBJ2-7; 9 bases match TRBD2. V dropped 5 bases and J dropped 6; count of bases not matched to a gene: 14. This CDR3 has 16 amino acids. Per germline, CDR1 SGHTA and CDR2 FQGNSA. CDR3 amino acids: CASSGVGGRATLEQYF. CDR3 in DNA: TGTGCCAGCAGCGGCGTAGGCGGGAGGGCCACTCTCGAGCAGTACTTC.

The rearrangement uses TRBV7-8 and TRBJ1-6; a possible D gene is TRBD1 (6 bases). The germline gives CDR1 SGHVS, CDR2 FQNEAQ. The CDR3 has 13 residues. V was clipped by 7 bases and J by 9 bases, with 13 bases between them. In nucleotides, the CDR3 is TGTGCCAGCACGCCGACAGGATCTTCACCCCTCCACTTT. It encodes CASTPTGSSPLHF.

The gene calls are TRBV18 and TRBJ2-3; TRBD2 matches at 8 bases. Germline-derived CDR1 and CDR2 are KGHSH and LQKENI. The CDR3 sequence is 15 residues long. V trimming: 4 bases; J trimming: 4 bases; junction bases outside the gene matches: 7. This chain's CDR3 is CASSQTPGGSDTQYF. The CDR3 DNA reads as TGTGCCAGCTCACAAACGCCGGGGGGGTCAGATACGCAGTATTTT.